These T cell receptor beta chains were read from a single sample in a study of T cell responses to AZD1222 COVID-19 vaccine. Using immunoSEQ multiplex PCR, the repertoire was profiled, and TCRdb retains in-frame clones only, with some absent. The sample totals about 140,000 clones. Sequences were obtained from peripheral blood. These receptor sequences come from an adult in good health. Both conserved end residues are part of each CDR3. D genes are given only for firm matches.

D gene: .; V gene: TRBV13; J gene: TRBJ2-1; CDR3 protein: CASSLVLTPSWGNEQFF; CDR3 DNA: TGTGCCAGCAGCTTAGTGTTGACTCCAAGTTGGGGCAATGAGCAGTTCTTC
D gene: .; V gene: TRBV5-6; J gene: TRBJ1-1; CDR3 protein: CASSFFSWNTEAFF; CDR3 DNA: TGTGCCAGCAGCTTTTTTAGCTGGAACACTGAAGCTTTCTTT
D gene: TRBD2; V gene: TRBV9; J gene: TRBJ2-2; CDR3 protein: CASSVVDSGVNGELFF; CDR3 DNA: TGTGCCAGCAGCGTAGTGGATAGCGGGGTGAACGGGGAGCTGTTTTTT
D gene: TRBD1; V gene: TRBV4-1; J gene: TRBJ1-5; CDR3 protein: CASSQDQKGGLNQPQHF; CDR3 DNA: TGCGCCAGCAGCCAAGATCAGAAAGGGGGCTTAAATCAGCCCCAGCATTTT
D gene: .; V gene: TRBV27; J gene: TRBJ1-2; CDR3 protein: CASSLSPGASNYGYTF; CDR3 DNA: TGTGCCAGCAGTTTATCGCCAGGGGCCTCTAACTATGGCTACACCTTC
D gene: .; V gene: TRBV11-2; J gene: TRBJ1-1; CDR3 protein: CASSLQGGAFF; CDR3 DNA: TGTGCCAGCAGCTTACAGGGTGGAGCTTTCTTT
D gene: TRBD1; V gene: TRBV28; J gene: TRBJ1-2; CDR3 protein: CASSLANTGVYGYTF; CDR3 DNA: TGTGCCAGCAGTTTAGCGAACACAGGGGTCTATGGCTACACCTTC
D gene: .; V gene: TRBV7-8; J gene: TRBJ1-2; CDR3 protein: CASSLAGTNYGYTF; CDR3 DNA: TGTGCCAGCAGCTTAGCAGGGACTAACTATGGCTACACCTTC
D gene: TRBD1; V gene: TRBV5-8; J gene: TRBJ2-5; CDR3 protein: CASSLAGTGIQETQYF; CDR3 DNA: TGTGCCAGCAGCTTGGCCGGGACAGGGATACAAGAGACCCAGTACTTC
D gene: .; V gene: TRBV4-3; J gene: TRBJ1-1; CDR3 protein: CASSQLTGDRVNLRGGFF; CDR3 DNA: TGCGCCAGCAGCCAACTGACTGGGGACCGCGTGAACCTAAGGGGAGGTTTCTTT
D gene: .; V gene: TRBV6-5; J gene: TRBJ1-1; CDR3 protein: CASIVGGTEAFF; CDR3 DNA: TGTGCCAGCATTGTAGGGGGCACTGAAGCTTTCTTT
D gene: TRBD2; V gene: TRBV3-1/TRBV3-2; J gene: TRBJ2-3; CDR3 protein: CASSRGTISGGRGGTQYF; CDR3 DNA: TGTGCCAGCAGCCGCGGTACAATTAGCGGGGGGCGGGGAGGTACGCAGTATTTT
D gene: .; V gene: TRBV11-3; J gene: TRBJ2-4; CDR3 protein: CASSPPPAVGSIQYF; CDR3 DNA: TGTGCCAGCAGCCCACCACCCGCGGTGGGTTCCATTCAGTACTTC
D gene: .; V gene: TRBV6-2/TRBV6-3; J gene: TRBJ1-1; CDR3 protein: CASSYKGRTEAFF; CDR3 DNA: TGTGCCAGCAGTTACAAGGGGCGGACTGAAGCTTTCTTT
D gene: .; V gene: TRBV6-5; J gene: TRBJ1-3; CDR3 protein: CASRTSGRDTIYF; CDR3 DNA: TGTGCCAGCAGAACTTCCGGGAGAGACACCATATATTTT
D gene: .; V gene: TRBV18; J gene: TRBJ2-7; CDR3 protein: CASSPGLSYEQYF; CDR3 DNA: TGTGCCAGCTCACCAGGGTTGTCCTACGAGCAGTACTTC
D gene: .; V gene: TRBV2; J gene: TRBJ2-5; CDR3 protein: CASSAAETQYF; CDR3 DNA: TGTGCCAGCAGTGCGGCGGAGACCCAGTACTTC
D gene: TRBD2; V gene: TRBV18; J gene: TRBJ2-3; CDR3 protein: CASSPKTSGGADTQYF; CDR3 DNA: TGTGCCAGCTCACCGAAGACTAGCGGGGGGGCAGATACGCAGTATTTT
D gene: .; V gene: TRBV10-1; J gene: TRBJ1-4; CDR3 protein: CASWLGFANEKLFF; CDR3 DNA: TGCGCCAGCTGGTTGGGGTTCGCTAATGAAAAACTGTTTTTT
D gene: .; V gene: TRBV11-3; J gene: TRBJ2-3; CDR3 protein: CASSFGANTDTQYF; CDR3 DNA: TGTGCCAGCAGCTTCGGCGCGAACACAGATACGCAGTATTTT
D gene: TRBD2; V gene: TRBV11-3; J gene: TRBJ2-5; CDR3 protein: CASRRTSGDYQETQYF; CDR3 DNA: TGTGCCAGCAGAAGGACTAGCGGGGACTACCAAGAGACCCAGTACTTC
D gene: .; V gene: TRBV7-9; J gene: TRBJ2-7; CDR3 protein: CASSPGGGSSYEQYF; CDR3 DNA: TGTGCCAGCAGCCCGGGTGGAGGGTCCTCCTACGAGCAGTACTTC
D gene: .; V gene: TRBV19; J gene: TRBJ1-3; CDR3 protein: CASSIDWDTIYF; CDR3 DNA: TGTGCCAGTAGTATTGATTGGGACACCATATATTTT
D gene: .; V gene: TRBV6-2/TRBV6-3; J gene: TRBJ2-5; CDR3 protein: CASSYDGSLGETQYF; CDR3 DNA: TGTGCCAGCAGTTACGATGGGTCTTTAGGGGAGACCCAGTACTTC
D gene: .; V gene: TRBV19; J gene: TRBJ1-5; CDR3 protein: CASSTPGWGPQHF; CDR3 DNA: TGTGCCAGTAGCACTCCGGGGTGGGGACCCCAGCATTTT
D gene: TRBD1; V gene: TRBV6-5; J gene: TRBJ1-6; CDR3 protein: CASRPSGQNNSPLHF; CDR3 DNA: TGTGCCAGCAGGCCCTCGGGACAGAATAATTCACCCCTCCACTTT
D gene: TRBD1; V gene: TRBV5-4; J gene: TRBJ2-7; CDR3 protein: CASSSRDRGLYEQYF; CDR3 DNA: TGTGCCAGCAGCTCCCGGGACAGGGGACTCTACGAGCAGTACTTC
D gene: .; V gene: TRBV5-6; J gene: TRBJ2-1; CDR3 protein: CASSLGGAVSEQFF; CDR3 DNA: TGTGCCAGCAGCTTGGGTGGGGCAGTCAGTGAGCAGTTCTTC
D gene: .; V gene: TRBV11-3; J gene: TRBJ2-3; CDR3 protein: CASSSRVLSTDTQYF; CDR3 DNA: TGTGCCAGCAGCTCCCGGGTTCTTAGCACAGATACGCAGTATTTT
D gene: .; V gene: TRBV2; J gene: TRBJ2-1; CDR3 protein: CASSVRYSSSYNEQFF; CDR3 DNA: TGTGCCAGCAGTGTACGCTATTCGAGCTCCTACAATGAGCAGTTCTTC
D gene: TRBD1; V gene: TRBV18; J gene: TRBJ1-2; CDR3 protein: CASSPGQDDGYTF; CDR3 DNA: TGTGCCAGCTCACCCGGACAGGATGATGGCTACACCTTC
D gene: .; V gene: TRBV7-2; J gene: TRBJ1-1; CDR3 protein: CASSLGGLPEAFF; CDR3 DNA: TGTGCCAGCAGTCTCGGGGGGTTACCTGAAGCTTTCTTT
D gene: .; V gene: TRBV7-9; J gene: TRBJ1-4; CDR3 protein: CASSPRGARPNEKLFF; CDR3 DNA: TGTGCCAGCAGCCCACGTGGGGCGAGGCCGAATGAAAAACTGTTTTTT
D gene: TRBD2; V gene: TRBV7-2; J gene: TRBJ2-5; CDR3 protein: CASSALTSGGAETQYF; CDR3 DNA: TGTGCCAGCAGCGCCCTAACTAGCGGGGGGGCTGAGACCCAGTACTTC
D gene: .; V gene: TRBV18; J gene: TRBJ2-5; CDR3 protein: CASSPGGQETQYF; CDR3 DNA: TGTGCCAGCTCACCGGGGGGCCAAGAGACCCAGTACTTC
D gene: .; V gene: TRBV6-1; J gene: TRBJ1-2; CDR3 protein: CASSESYTFYGYTF; CDR3 DNA: TGTGCCAGCAGTGAATCTTACACCTTCTATGGCTACACCTTC
D gene: .; V gene: TRBV7-2; J gene: TRBJ1-2; CDR3 protein: CASSIDKNYGYTF; CDR3 DNA: TGTGCCAGCAGCATAGACAAGAACTATGGCTACACCTTC
D gene: .; V gene: TRBV28; J gene: TRBJ1-1; CDR3 protein: CASSFDTNTEAFF; CDR3 DNA: TGTGCCAGCAGTTTCGACACGAACACTGAAGCTTTCTTT
D gene: .; V gene: TRBV4-1; J gene: TRBJ1-6; CDR3 protein: CASSQDFGGGLSPLHF; CDR3 DNA: TGCGCCAGCAGCCAAGATTTCGGGGGGGGACTTTCACCCCTCCACTTT
D gene: TRBD1; V gene: TRBV5-1; J gene: TRBJ1-2; CDR3 protein: CASSLWFNRGGYGYTF; CDR3 DNA: TGCGCCAGCAGCTTGTGGTTCAACAGGGGTGGCTATGGCTACACCTTC
D gene: TRBD1; V gene: TRBV18; J gene: TRBJ1-3; CDR3 protein: CASSPRGQGGNTIYF; CDR3 DNA: TGTGCCAGCTCACCCCGTGGACAGGGAGGAAACACCATATATTTT
D gene: .; V gene: TRBV19; J gene: TRBJ1-5; CDR3 protein: CASSAYSNQPQHF; CDR3 DNA: TGTGCCAGTTCTGCATATAGCAATCAGCCCCAGCATTTT
D gene: .; V gene: TRBV28; J gene: TRBJ1-1; CDR3 protein: CASSARTRTTEAFF; CDR3 DNA: TGTGCCAGCAGTGCCAGGACGAGAACCACTGAAGCTTTCTTT
D gene: .; V gene: TRBV4-1; J gene: TRBJ1-1; CDR3 protein: CASSQARLNTEAFF; CDR3 DNA: TGCGCCAGCAGCCAAGCCCGGTTGAACACTGAAGCTTTCTTT
D gene: .; V gene: TRBV19; J gene: TRBJ1-3; CDR3 protein: CASSTLGGNTIYF; CDR3 DNA: TGTGCCAGTAGTACCCTGGGCGGAAACACCATATATTTT
D gene: TRBD1; V gene: TRBV18; J gene: TRBJ1-4; CDR3 protein: CASSPRRGRGEKLFF; CDR3 DNA: TGTGCCAGCTCACCACGGAGGGGGCGCGGTGAAAAACTGTTTTTT
D gene: .; V gene: TRBV6-5; J gene: TRBJ2-5; CDR3 protein: CASSYSMPRLWYF; CDR3 DNA: TGTGCCAGCAGTTACTCGATGCCGAGACTCTGGTACTTC
D gene: .; V gene: TRBV5-1; J gene: TRBJ1-6; CDR3 protein: CASSLARQGGNSPLHF; CDR3 DNA: TGCGCCAGCAGCTTGGCCCGGCAGGGAGGTAATTCACCCCTCCACTTT
D gene: .; V gene: TRBV7-9; J gene: TRBJ1-3; CDR3 protein: CASSRGISISGNTIYF; CDR3 DNA: TGTGCCAGCAGCCGGGGCATATCGATTTCTGGAAACACCATATATTTT
D gene: .; V gene: TRBV6-5; J gene: TRBJ1-5; CDR3 protein: CASSYLGTGENQPQHF; CDR3 DNA: TGTGCCAGCAGTTATCTAGGGACGGGAGAAAATCAGCCCCAGCATTTT
D gene: TRBD1; V gene: TRBV6-5; J gene: TRBJ2-1; CDR3 protein: CASNRGLGNEQFF; CDR3 DNA: TGTGCCAGCAACAGGGGGTTGGGCAATGAGCAGTTCTTC
D gene: .; V gene: TRBV2; J gene: TRBJ2-7; CDR3 protein: CASRSSRLSYEQYF; CDR3 DNA: TGTGCCAGCCGCTCCAGCAGGCTCTCCTACGAGCAGTACTTC
D gene: .; V gene: TRBV5-4; J gene: TRBJ1-1; CDR3 protein: CASSLGWGNTEAFF; CDR3 DNA: TGTGCCAGCAGCTTAGGATGGGGGAACACTGAAGCTTTCTTT